These 28 T cell receptor beta chains originate from one sample sequenced in a study of CD8+ T cells in alopecia areata (dated by TCRdb to 2017 to 2018). The receptor library was made with the immunoSEQ multiplex PCR assay. RNA was extracted from all samples and reverse transcribed into cDNA, which served as template for TCR sequencing. TCRdb obtained this table from immuneACCESS and retained in-frame rearrangements with V and J assigned. These tables miss some clones; where compared with another copy, unresolved V genes account for less than half of the shortfall, and the remainder is unexplained. This sample lists roughly 220,000 clones; over 60% were detected once. The ten most abundant clones make up around 1.2% of the sample. What the treatment or condition label conveys for this sample: oral pan-JAK inhibitor, 5-10 mg twice daily. Sequencing used CD4+ T cells sorted from blood, obtained at week 44, from a patient treated with tofacitinib. The receptor source for this set is a human donor with alopecia areata.

This clone is labeled as medium-sized. This CDR3 is also generated by other DNA sequences in the sample. J is TRBJ2-1 and V is TRBV12-5; 7 bases fit TRBD1. The V segment lost 7 bases and the J segment 2 bases; nucleotides outside the gene matches: 5. The CDR3 has 14 amino acids. Germline CDR1 and CDR2: LGHNT and FRNRAP. The CDR3 nucleotides are TGTGCTAGTGTCCCCGGACAGGCCTACAATGAGCAGTTCTTC. Translation: CASVPGQAYNEQFF. Filled out from reference TRBV12-5 and TRBJ2-1, the complete variable domain reads DARVTQTPRHKVTEMGQEVTMRCQPILGHNTVFWYRQTMMQGLELLAYFRNRAPLDDSGMPKDRFSAEMPDATLATLKIQPSEPRDSAVYFCASVPGQAYNEQFFGPGTRLTVL.

The J gene is TRBJ2-7, the V gene TRBV28; 7 positions match TRBD1. This CDR3 has 12 residues. J was trimmed by 3 bases and V by 6 bases; bases with no gene match: 2. Per germline, CDR1 MDHEN and CDR2 SYDVKM. The CDR3 bases are TGTGCCAGCAGCCGGACAGGCTACGAGCAGTACTTC. This codes for CASSRTGYEQYF.

This clone has more than one count but fewer than ten. J is TRBJ2-3 and V is TRBV29-1; no clear D gene. The CDR3 covers 10 residues. V lost 0 bases, J lost 9 bases, and 4 bases lay in between. Germline CDR1 and CDR2: SQVTM and ANQGSEA. This chain's CDR3 is CSVEDGTQYF. In nucleotides, the CDR3 is TGCAGCGTTGAAGACGGAACGCAGTATTTT.

This clone was seen more than once but under ten times. This specimen includes other DNA sequences encoding the same CDR3. The genes are TRBV5-6 and TRBJ1-2; TRBD1 is a possible D gene (5 bases). The ends were cut back, 3 bases at V and 5 bases at J, with 11 bases in the middle. Germline V gene data show CDR1 as SGHDT and CDR2 as YYEEEE. This CDR3 contains 13 residues. The CDR3 region has the DNA TGTGCCAGCAGCTACGGGACCGAATATGGCTACACCTTC. Amino acids: CASSYGTEYGYTF.

This sequence joins TRBV7-2 and TRBJ2-7; 8 bases fit TRBD2. Looked up from germline, CDR1 is SGHTA and CDR2 is FQGNSA. The CDR3 totals 15 residues. V dropped 1 base and J dropped 6; count of bases not matched to a gene: 8. For the CDR3, the DNA is TGTGCCAGCAGCTTAGTAAACGGACTAGCTCTCGAGCAGTACTTC. It specifies CASSLVNGLALEQYF.

This sequence joins TRBV30 and TRBJ1-6; no definite D call. V was trimmed by 6 bases and J by 8 bases, leaving 14 bases between them. This CDR3 is 13 amino acids long. Germline CDR1 and CDR2: GTSNPN and SVGIG (reference sequence). The CDR3 is CACRGEADSPLHF. As DNA, the CDR3 is TGTGCCTGCCGTGGGGAGGCTGATTCACCCCTCCACTTT. The full variable domain, rest sourced from reference TRBV30 and TRBJ1-6, is SQTIHQWPATLVQPVGSPLSLECTVEGTSNPNLYWYRQAAGRGLQLLFYSVGIGQISSEVPQNLSASRPQDRQFILSSKKLLLSDSGFYLCACRGEADSPLHFGNGTRLTVT.

The chain couples TRBV5-6 to TRBJ2-7; 8 bases are shared with TRBD1. J gave up 1 base and V 1 base, and 4 bases lay outside the gene matches. The CDR3 loop spans 15 amino acids. Germline V gives CDR1 SGHDT, CDR2 YYEEEE. The CDR3 bases are TGTGCCAGCAGCTTGCCAGGACAGGGATCCTACGAGCAGTACTTC. It codes for CASSLPGQGSYEQYF.

The chain links TRBV6-1 to TRBJ1-6; D is unresolved. The germline gives CDR1 MNHNS, CDR2 SASEGT. The ends were cut back, 8 bases at V and 10 bases at J, with 15 bases in the middle. The CDR3 is 13 amino acids. Here the CDR3 reads CASFDVQRSPLHF. CDR3 coding DNA: TGTGCCAGCTTCGATGTCCAGAGGTCACCCCTCCACTTT.

The chain combines TRBV5-1 with TRBJ2-6; D ambiguous. Germline CDR1 SGHRS, CDR2 YFSETQ. The CDR3 length is 15 residues. V was cut by 0 bases and J by 2 bases, with 6 bases left in between. CDR3 sequence (DNA): TGCGCCAGCAGCTTGGTGGTCGCTGGGGCCAACGTCCTGACTTTC. Translated, it gives CASSLVVAGANVLTF.

The chain combines TRBV9 with TRBJ2-3, with D possibly matching TRBD1 (5 bases). Germline CDR1 reads SGDLS; CDR2 reads YYNGEE. The CDR3 length is 18 residues. V was shortened by 6 bases and J by 2 bases, with 25 bases between the two germline ends. In DNA, the CDR3 is TGTGCCAGCACCAATAGGGGTAGTCAGGACGACTCCACAGATACGCAGTATTTT. This sequence encodes CASTNRGSQDDSTDTQYF.

V gene TRBV29-1 combines with J gene TRBJ1-1, with D perhaps matching TRBD1 (6 bases). V lost 7 bases and J lost 0, with 12 bases in between. Germline V gene lookup returns CDR1 SQVTM and CDR2 ANQGSEA. The CDR3 is made up of 13 amino acids. This CDR3 reads CSAAGGMNTEAFF. CDR3 DNA sequence: TGCAGCGCTGCCGGGGGCATGAACACTGAAGCTTTCTTT.

This clone has just a few counts. V and J are TRBV7-2 and TRBJ1-1; D gene unclear. This CDR3 has 12 amino acids. Trimming stripped 5 bases from V and 10 bases from J, with 14 bases between. Germline CDR1 reads SGHTA; CDR2 reads FQGNSA. In DNA, the CDR3 is TGTGCCAGCAGCCCACCGGGAGATGGAGCTTTCTTT. It specifies CASSPPGDGAFF.

The chain links TRBV30 to TRBJ1-2; D gene uncertain. The CDR3 is made up of 11 amino acids. CDR1 and CDR2 from the germline V gene are GTSNPN and SVGIG (reference sequence). Trimming took off 4 bases at V and 5 bases at J, with 8 bases between the two ends. CDR3 in amino acids: CAWIYGYGYTF. The CDR3 coding sequence is TGTGCCTGGATCTACGGGTATGGCTACACCTTC.

This chain links TRBV27 with TRBJ1-4; maybe TRBD1 (5 bases). The CDR3 loop spans 16 amino acids. Trimming removed 3 bases at V and 4 bases at J, with 15 bases between. From germline, CDR1 is MNHEY and CDR2 SMNVEV (reference sequence). CDR3 in amino acids: CASSFGKGKFNEKLFF. Here the CDR3 DNA reads TGTGCCAGCAGTTTTGGCAAGGGGAAATTTAATGAAAAACTGTTTTTT.

The chain couples TRBV7-2 to TRBJ2-7; tentatively, D is TRBD2 (6 bases). CDR1 SGHTA and CDR2 FQGNSA come from the germline V gene. Between the trimmed V and J ends, which lost 3 bases and 3 bases, there was a span of 15 bases. The CDR3 spans 15 residues. CDR3 sequence reads: CASSFWTGGDYEQYF. The CDR3 nucleotides read TGTGCCAGCAGCTTTTGGACGGGCGGGGACTACGAGCAGTACTTC.

The gene calls are TRBV13 and TRBJ2-7, with a weak D call TRBD2 (6 bases). CDR3 length equals 15 residues. The V gene's germline CDR1 is PRHDT and CDR2 FYEKMQ (reference sequence). V was clipped by 2 bases and J by 4 bases, with 15 bases between them. The CDR3, as DNA: TGTGCCAGCAGCTTATGGGCAGGGAGGAAATACGAGCAGTACTTC. Residues: CASSLWAGRKYEQYF. Drawing the rest from reference TRBV13 and TRBJ2-7, the complete variable domain is AAGVIQSPRHLIKEKRETATLKCYPIPRHDTVYWYQQGPGQDPQFLISFYEKMQSDKGSIPDRFSAQQFSDYHSELNMSSLELGDSALYFCASSLWAGRKYEQYFGPGTRLTVT.

The chain employs TRBV29-1 and TRBJ2-5, with D tentatively TRBD2 (6 bases). The CDR3 totals 11 residues. V was trimmed by 7 bases and J by 5 bases, leaving 11 bases between them. From germline, CDR1 is SQVTM and CDR2 ANQGSEA. CDR3 amino acids: CSGRVYETQYF. In nucleotides, the CDR3 is TGCAGCGGGAGGGTCTATGAGACCCAGTACTTC.

This clone was observed a handful of times. This chain joins TRBV30 and TRBJ1-4; D ambiguous. The CDR3 has 11 amino acids. Germline CDR1 GTSNPN, CDR2 SVGIG (reference sequence). Trimming removed 4 bases from V and 2 bases from J, with 2 bases in between. CDR3: CAWTTNEKLFF. Here the CDR3 DNA reads TGTGCCTGGACTACTAATGAAAAACTGTTTTTT.

The chain recombines TRBV5-4 with TRBJ1-2; D is undetermined. The CDR3 extends over 13 amino acids. The V end was cut by 4 bases, the J end by 4 bases, with 11 bases between. Germline-derived CDR1 and CDR2 are SGHNT and YYREEE (reference sequence). CDR3 amino acids: CASSLPDAYGYTF. The CDR3 DNA follows: TGTGCCAGCAGCCTCCCCGACGCCTATGGCTACACCTTC.

This clone was found a few times. V and J are TRBV29-1 and TRBJ2-1, with no clear D. The CDR3 covers 10 residues. Germline V gene lookup returns CDR1 SQVTM and CDR2 ANQGSEA. Deletions cut 4 bases from V and 8 bases from J, with 6 bases between. The chain's CDR3 is CSVGWDEQFF. DNA of the CDR3: TGCAGCGTTGGATGGGATGAGCAGTTCTTC.

This clone was seen a handful of times. In nucleotides, the CDR3 is TGTGCCAGTACCACCGACTACCGGAATTCACCCCTCCACTTT. The encoded protein is CASTTDYRNSPLHF. This chain uses TRBV19 with TRBJ1-6; no definite D call. V lost 7 bases and J lost 7, with 14 bases in between. This CDR3 is 14 amino acids long. Germline V gene sequence: CDR1 LNHDA, CDR2 SQIVND (reference sequence).

The J gene is TRBJ1-1, the V gene TRBV30; no clear D gene. This CDR3 contains 13 residues. Germline V gene lookup returns CDR1 GTSNPN and CDR2 SVGIG (reference sequence). The germline V and J ends were trimmed by 5 bases and 0 bases, with 10 bases remaining between them. The CDR3 here is CAWETGMNTEAFF. The CDR3 bases are TGTGCCTGGGAGACGGGGATGAACACTGAAGCTTTCTTT. Using reference TRBV30 and TRBJ1-1 for the parts outside the CDR3, the full variable domain is SQTIHQWPATLVQPVGSPLSLECTVEGTSNPNLYWYRQAAGRGLQLLFYSVGIGQISSEVPQNLSASRPQDRQFILSSKKLLLSDSGFYLCAWETGMNTEAFFGQGTRLTVV.

In its sample, this clone was seen once. The V call is TRBV5-1, the J call TRBJ2-2, with TRBD2 matching 8 bases. The CDR3 is 15 amino acids. Germline V gene lookup returns CDR1 SGHRS and CDR2 YFSETQ. J gave up 5 bases and V 3 bases, and 6 bases lay outside the gene matches. This CDR3 is CASSSHGGETGELFF. The CDR3 region has the DNA TGCGCCAGCAGCTCCCACGGGGGGGAAACCGGGGAGCTGTTTTTT.

This sequence joins TRBV2 and TRBJ2-7; 9 nucleotides align to TRBD2. The ends lost 6 bases at V and 4 bases at J; junction bases unmatched: 13. Germline assignment: CDR1 SNHLY and CDR2 FYNNEI. The CDR3 has 16 amino acids. CDR3 DNA sequence: TGTGCCAGCAGGCTTTCCCCGGATAGCGGGGGTTACGAGCAGTACTTC. Its translation: CASRLSPDSGGYEQYF.

The table lists this clone with a few counts. The chain couples TRBV29-1 to TRBJ2-5; no clear D gene. Looked up from germline, CDR1 is SQVTM and CDR2 is ANQGSEA. V lost 1 base and J lost 5, with 8 bases in between. The CDR3 sequence is 12 residues long. CDR3 sequence reads: CSVEVTQETQYF. The CDR3 nucleotides read TGCAGCGTTGAAGTTACTCAGGAGACCCAGTACTTC.

This clone was found a few times. The gene calls are TRBV21-1 and TRBJ1-1. TRBV21-1 is described as a pseudogene. This CDR3 spans 11 amino acids. The CDR3 region is CASRSYTEAFF. The CDR3 DNA reads as TGTGCCAGCAGGTCTTACACTGAAGCTTTCTTT.

The rearrangement uses TRBV27 and TRBJ1-1, with 12 positions matching TRBD1. CDR3 size: 17 residues. Germline V gene data show CDR1 as MNHEY and CDR2 as SMNVEV (reference sequence). V shed 5 bases and J 3 bases; nucleotides not matched to a gene: 10. Here the CDR3 DNA reads TGTGCCAGCAGTAACCGGGACAGGGGGCTATTAGACACTGAAGCTTTCTTT. Protein sequence: CASSNRDRGLLDTEAFF.

This clone was detected ten times or more. V usage is TRBV5-1 and J usage is TRBJ2-5, with D unclear. CDR1 SGHRS and CDR2 YFSETQ come from the germline V gene. This CDR3 is 14 amino acids long. Trimming stripped 2 bases from V and 5 bases from J, with 13 bases between. CDR3 nucleotide sequence: TGCGCCAGCAGCTTACATGGGGATGGGGAGACCCAGTACTTC. Translated: CASSLHGDGETQYF.